One sample yielded the 14 T cell receptor beta chains listed below, sequenced in a study of control samples from healthy donors and cancer patients. The protocol was immunoSEQ multiplex PCR, while the TCRdb copy is restricted to in-frame clones and leaves out a portion. The sample consists of under 130,000 clones, roughly 80% of them appearing once. Sequencing was performed on blood. Source of these receptors: a woman in her fifties or sixties in good health.

The chain couples TRBV6-5 to TRBJ1-6, with TRBD1 matching 7 bases. This CDR3 region has 15 residues. Looked up from germline, CDR1 is MNHEY and CDR2 is SVGAGI. With V trimmed by 6 bases and J by 5 bases, 7 bases remained unmatched. CDR3 sequence reads: CASSSGGANNSPLHF. DNA of the CDR3: TGTGCCAGCAGCTCAGGGGGAGCAAATAATTCACCCCTCCACTTT.

The chain links TRBV19 to TRBJ1-1; D perhaps matches TRBD1 (6 bases). The CDR3 extends over 14 amino acids. With 3 bases removed from V and 8 bases from J, the gap between germline ends came to 16 bases. CDR1 LNHDA and CDR2 SQIVND come from the germline V gene (reference sequence). The CDR3 DNA follows: TGTGCCAGTAGTATGTACAGGGAGGGTACGGAAGCTTTCTTT. Residues: CASSMYREGTEAFF.

As to this clone: The sample holds other DNA sequences that translate to the same CDR3. This rearrangement joins TRBV5-1 to TRBJ2-1; D might be TRBD2 (6 bases). Germline V gene sequence: CDR1 SGHRS, CDR2 YFSETQ. Trimming took off 0 bases at V and 7 bases at J, with 11 bases between the two ends. The CDR3 runs to 14 residues. The CDR3 nucleotides are TGCGCCAGCAGCTTGGCCTCCGGGAGTAATGAGCAGTTCTTC. It encodes CASSLASGSNEQFF.

This rearrangement joins TRBV6-1 to TRBJ1-2, with 8 bases that match TRBD1. V shed 3 bases, J shed 2 bases, and the junction held 8 bases outside the gene matches. CDR3 length: 16 residues. CDR1 MNHNS and CDR2 SASEGT come from the germline V gene. The CDR3 spells CASSEGGTGPNYGYTF. CDR3 sequence (DNA): TGTGCCAGCAGTGAGGGGGGGACAGGACCCAACTATGGCTACACCTTC.

The chain links TRBV18 to TRBJ1-5, with D unresolved. Trimming shortened V by 1 base and J by 6 bases, and 10 bases separated the two germline ends. This CDR3 region has 14 residues. From germline, CDR1 is KGHSH and CDR2 LQKENI. CDR3 sequence: CASSPRSGGQPQHF. In nucleotides, the CDR3 is TGTGCCAGCTCACCACGGTCGGGCGGTCAGCCCCAGCATTTT.

This chain uses TRBV5-1 with TRBJ1-2, with D possibly TRBD1 on 5 matching bases. Per the germline V gene, CDR1 is SGHRS and CDR2 is YFSETQ. Trimming stripped 4 bases from V and 6 bases from J, with 22 bases between. The CDR3 totals 16 residues. Here the CDR3 reads CASSTLGRDRANGYTF. The CDR3 bases are TGCGCCAGCAGCACCCTCGGCCGGGACCGCGCTAATGGCTACACCTTC.

The CDR3 sequence is CASSLGRANYGYTF. CDR3 sequence (DNA): TGTGCCAGCAGTTTAGGCAGGGCTAACTATGGCTACACCTTC. The chain is built from TRBV28 and TRBJ1-2; D might be TRBD1 (5 bases). Germline lookup yields CDR1 MDHEN and CDR2 SYDVKM. The V end lost 2 bases, the J end lost 0 bases, and 7 bases lay between the germline ends. This CDR3 is 14 amino acids long.

CDR3 DNA sequence: TGTGCCAGCAGTTATGGCGTCAGCTACAATGAGCAGTTCTTC. Translating it yields CASSYGVSYNEQFF. The genes are TRBV6-5 and TRBJ2-1; D is ambiguous. This CDR3 has 14 residues. The germline V and J ends were trimmed by 3 bases and 3 bases, with 9 bases remaining between them. From germline, CDR1 is MNHEY and CDR2 SVGAGI.

This chain links TRBV29-1 with TRBJ2-3, with a weak D call TRBD2 (5 bases). V lost 6 bases and J 8 bases, leaving 9 bases between the germline ends. Germline-derived CDR1 and CDR2 are SQVTM and ANQGSEA. The CDR3 has 10 residues. The CDR3 sequence: CSVGEGTQYF. CDR3 sequence (DNA): TGCAGCGTGGGAGAGGGTACGCAGTATTTT.

The gene calls are TRBV4-1 and TRBJ2-1; D not resolved. The V end lost 0 bases, the J end lost 10 bases, and 10 bases lay between the germline ends. The length of the CDR3 is 13 residues. Germline V lookup: CDR1 MGHRA, CDR2 YSYEKL. The CDR3 nucleotides are TGCGCCAGCAGCCAAGAAATCCCCGGGGAGCAGTTCTTC. This translates into CASSQEIPGEQFF.

The chain recombines TRBV6-6 with TRBJ2-7; possible D gene TRBD1, 5 bases. Trimming cost V 7 bases and J 3 bases, with 7 bases left between them. The CDR3 covers 11 residues. Germline V gene sequence: CDR1 MNHNY, CDR2 SVGAGI (reference sequence). CDR3 nucleotide sequence: TGTGCCAGCACAGGGATCTACGAGCAGTACTTC. Protein: CASTGIYEQYF.

V gene TRBV7-9 combines with J gene TRBJ2-1, with 7 bases that match TRBD2. CDR1 and CDR2 (germline): SEHNR, FQNEAQ (reference sequence). CDR3 length: 14 residues. V trimming: 3 bases; J trimming: 4 bases; junction bases outside the gene matches: 3. The CDR3 region has the DNA TGTGCCAGCAGCTTTGGGGGACTATACAATGAGCAGTTCTTC. Its protein product is CASSFGGLYNEQFF.

This clone showed up just once. The chain has TRBV1 and TRBJ2-7; the listed D gene, TRBD2, was not tested against the DNA. TRBV1 constitutes a pseudogene. This CDR3 has 13 amino acids. Here the CDR3 reads CTSFVERRYEQYF. CDR3 in DNA: TGCACCAGCTTCGTCGAGCGGCGTTACGAGCAGTACTTC.

V and J are TRBV3-1 (or the pseudogene TRBV3-2) and TRBJ2-3, with 8 positions matching TRBD1. Per the germline V gene, CDR1 is LGHDT and CDR2 is YNNKEL (reference sequence). This CDR3 has 15 residues. With 4 bases clipped from V and 2 bases from J, the junction kept 5 bases outside the gene matches. DNA of the CDR3: TGTGCCAGCAGCCCAGGACAGGGTTTCACAGATACGCAGTATTTT. Translated: CASSPGQGFTDTQYF.